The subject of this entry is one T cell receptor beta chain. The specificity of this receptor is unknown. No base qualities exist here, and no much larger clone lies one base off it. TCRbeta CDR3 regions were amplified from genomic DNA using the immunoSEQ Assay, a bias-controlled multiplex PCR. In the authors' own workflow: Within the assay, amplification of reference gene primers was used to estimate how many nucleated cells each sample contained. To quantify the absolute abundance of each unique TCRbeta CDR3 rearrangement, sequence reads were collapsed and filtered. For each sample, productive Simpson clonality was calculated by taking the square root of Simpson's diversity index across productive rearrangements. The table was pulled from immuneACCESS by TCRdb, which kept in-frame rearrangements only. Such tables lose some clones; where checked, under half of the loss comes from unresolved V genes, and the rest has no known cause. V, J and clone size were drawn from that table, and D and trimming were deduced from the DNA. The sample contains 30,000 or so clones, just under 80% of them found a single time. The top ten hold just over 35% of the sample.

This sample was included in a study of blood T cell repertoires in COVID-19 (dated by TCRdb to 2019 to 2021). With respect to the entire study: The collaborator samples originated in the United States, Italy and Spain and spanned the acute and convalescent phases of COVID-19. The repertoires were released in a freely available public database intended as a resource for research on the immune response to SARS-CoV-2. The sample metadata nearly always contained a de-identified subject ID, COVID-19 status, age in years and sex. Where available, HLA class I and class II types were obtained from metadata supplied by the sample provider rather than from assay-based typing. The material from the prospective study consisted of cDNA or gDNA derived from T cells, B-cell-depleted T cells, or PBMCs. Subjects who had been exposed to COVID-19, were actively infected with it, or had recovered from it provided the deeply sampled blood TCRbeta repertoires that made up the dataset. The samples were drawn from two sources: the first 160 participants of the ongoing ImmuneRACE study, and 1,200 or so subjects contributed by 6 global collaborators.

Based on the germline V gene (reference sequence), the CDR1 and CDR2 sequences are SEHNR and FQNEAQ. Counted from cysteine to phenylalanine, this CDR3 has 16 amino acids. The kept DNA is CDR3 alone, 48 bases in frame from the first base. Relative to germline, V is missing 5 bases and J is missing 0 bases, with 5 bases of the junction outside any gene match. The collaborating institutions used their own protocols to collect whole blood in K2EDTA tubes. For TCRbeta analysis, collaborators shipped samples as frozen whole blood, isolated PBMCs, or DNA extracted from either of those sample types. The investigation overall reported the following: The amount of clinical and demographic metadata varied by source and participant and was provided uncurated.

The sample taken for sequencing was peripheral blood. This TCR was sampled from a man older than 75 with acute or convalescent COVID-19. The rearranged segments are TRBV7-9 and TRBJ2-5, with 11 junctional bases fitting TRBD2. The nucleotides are TGTGCCAGCAGCCCGCTAGCGGGGGGCTACCAAGAGACCCAGTACTTC. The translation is CASSPLAGGYQETQYF.